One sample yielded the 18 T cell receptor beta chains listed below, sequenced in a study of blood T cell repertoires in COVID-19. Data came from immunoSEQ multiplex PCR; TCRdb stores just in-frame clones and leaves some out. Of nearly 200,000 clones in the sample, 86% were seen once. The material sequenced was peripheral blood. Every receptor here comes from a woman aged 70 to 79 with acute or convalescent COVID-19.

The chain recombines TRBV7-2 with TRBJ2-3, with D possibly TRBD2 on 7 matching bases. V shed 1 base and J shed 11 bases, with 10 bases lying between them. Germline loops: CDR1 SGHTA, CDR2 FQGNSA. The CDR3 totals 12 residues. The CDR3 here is CASSLGGGWQYF. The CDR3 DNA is TGTGCCAGCAGCTTAGGGGGGGGCTGGCAGTATTTT. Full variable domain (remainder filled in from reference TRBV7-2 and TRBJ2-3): GAGVSQSPSNKVTEKGKDVELRCDPISGHTALYWYRQSLGQGLEFLIYFQGNSAPDKSGLPSDRFSAERTGGSVSTLTIQRTQQEDSAVYLCASSLGGGWQYFGPGTRLTVL.

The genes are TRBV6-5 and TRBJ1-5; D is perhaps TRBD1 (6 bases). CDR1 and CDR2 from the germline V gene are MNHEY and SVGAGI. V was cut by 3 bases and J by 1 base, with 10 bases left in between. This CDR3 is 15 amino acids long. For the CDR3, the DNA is TGTGCCAGCAGTTATTCCGGACAGAGCAATCAGCCCCAGCATTTT. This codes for CASSYSGQSNQPQHF.

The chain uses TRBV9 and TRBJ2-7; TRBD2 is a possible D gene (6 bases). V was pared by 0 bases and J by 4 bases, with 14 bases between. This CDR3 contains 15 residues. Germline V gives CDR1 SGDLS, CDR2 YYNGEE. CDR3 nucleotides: TGTGCCAGCAGCGTAGGGCTAGCGTTTTCGTACGAGCAGTACTTC. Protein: CASSVGLAFSYEQYF.

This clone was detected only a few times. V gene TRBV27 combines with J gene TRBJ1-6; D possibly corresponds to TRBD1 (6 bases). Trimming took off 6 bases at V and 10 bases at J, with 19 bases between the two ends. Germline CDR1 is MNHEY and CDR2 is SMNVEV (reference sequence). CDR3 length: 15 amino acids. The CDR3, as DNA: TGTGCCAGCAGACAGGGCTCCCCATTTCGATCACCCCTCCACTTT. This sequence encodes CASRQGSPFRSPLHF.

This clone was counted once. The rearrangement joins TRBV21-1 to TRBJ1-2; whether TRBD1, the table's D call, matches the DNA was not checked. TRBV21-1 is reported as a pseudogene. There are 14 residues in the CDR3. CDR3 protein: CASSPRDRENGYTF. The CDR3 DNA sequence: TGTGCCAGCAGCCCTCGTGACAGAGAAAATGGCTACACCTTC.

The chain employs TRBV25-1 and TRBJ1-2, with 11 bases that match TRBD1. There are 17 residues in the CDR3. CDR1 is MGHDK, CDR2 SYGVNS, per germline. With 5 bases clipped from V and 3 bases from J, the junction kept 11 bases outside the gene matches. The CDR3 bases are TGTGCCAGCAGTATAGGGACAGGGGGACTACTATACTATGGCTACACCTTC. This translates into CASSIGTGGLLYYGYTF.

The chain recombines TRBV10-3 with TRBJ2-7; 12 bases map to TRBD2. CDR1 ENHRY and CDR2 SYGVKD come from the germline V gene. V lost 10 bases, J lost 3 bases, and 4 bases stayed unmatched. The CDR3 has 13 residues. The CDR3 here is CATELAGGYEQYF. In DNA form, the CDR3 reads TGTGCCACAGAACTAGCGGGAGGCTACGAGCAGTACTTC.

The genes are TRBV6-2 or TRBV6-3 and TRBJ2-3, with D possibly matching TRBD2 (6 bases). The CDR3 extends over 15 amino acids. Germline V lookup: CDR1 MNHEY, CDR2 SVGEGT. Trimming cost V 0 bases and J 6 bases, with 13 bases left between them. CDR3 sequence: CASSYSGRGDDTQYF. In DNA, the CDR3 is TGTGCCAGCAGTTACTCTGGGCGGGGAGACGATACGCAGTATTTT.

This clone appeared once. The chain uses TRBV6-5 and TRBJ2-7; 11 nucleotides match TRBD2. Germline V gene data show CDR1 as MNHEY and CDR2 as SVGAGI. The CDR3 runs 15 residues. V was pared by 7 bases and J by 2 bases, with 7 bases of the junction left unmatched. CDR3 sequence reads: CASTLAGGRTYEQYF. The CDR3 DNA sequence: TGTGCCAGCACCTTAGCGGGAGGGCGAACCTACGAGCAGTACTTC.

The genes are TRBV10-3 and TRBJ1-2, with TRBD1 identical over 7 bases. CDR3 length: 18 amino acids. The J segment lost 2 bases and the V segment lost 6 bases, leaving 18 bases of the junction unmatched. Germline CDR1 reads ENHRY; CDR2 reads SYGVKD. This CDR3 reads CAISDEQGIPAVNYGYTF. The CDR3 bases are TGTGCCATCAGCGATGAACAGGGGATCCCCGCCGTGAACTATGGCTACACCTTC.

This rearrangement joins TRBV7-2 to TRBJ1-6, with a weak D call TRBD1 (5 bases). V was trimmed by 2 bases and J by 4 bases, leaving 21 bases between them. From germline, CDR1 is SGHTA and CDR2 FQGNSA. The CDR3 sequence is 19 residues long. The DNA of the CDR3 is TGTGCCAGCAGCTTAAACAGCGGGGATCTAAGGGGTTATAATTCACCCCTCCACTTT. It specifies CASSLNSGDLRGYNSPLHF. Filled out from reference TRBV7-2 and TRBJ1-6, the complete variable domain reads GAGVSQSPSNKVTEKGKDVELRCDPISGHTALYWYRQSLGQGLEFLIYFQGNSAPDKSGLPSDRFSAERTGGSVSTLTIQRTQQEDSAVYLCASSLNSGDLRGYNSPLHFGNGTRLTVT.

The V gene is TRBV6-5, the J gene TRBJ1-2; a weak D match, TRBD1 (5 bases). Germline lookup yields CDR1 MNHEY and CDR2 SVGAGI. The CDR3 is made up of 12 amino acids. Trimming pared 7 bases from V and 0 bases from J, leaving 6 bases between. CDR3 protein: CASIQANYGYTF. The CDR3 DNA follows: TGTGCCAGCATACAGGCTAACTATGGCTACACCTTC.

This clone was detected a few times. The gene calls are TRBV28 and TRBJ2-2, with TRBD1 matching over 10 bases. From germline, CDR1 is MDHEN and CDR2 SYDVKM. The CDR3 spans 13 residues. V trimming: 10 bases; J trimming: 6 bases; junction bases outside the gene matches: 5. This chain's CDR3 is CATYGQGAGELFF. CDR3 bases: TGTGCCACCTACGGACAGGGGGCCGGGGAGCTGTTTTTT.

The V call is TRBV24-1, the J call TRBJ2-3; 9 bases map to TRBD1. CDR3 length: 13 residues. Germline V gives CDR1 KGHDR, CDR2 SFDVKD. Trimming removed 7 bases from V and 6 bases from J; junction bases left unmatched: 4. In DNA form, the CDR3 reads TGTGCCACCAGAGGGACAGGGTCGGATACGCAGTATTTT. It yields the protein CATRGTGSDTQYF.

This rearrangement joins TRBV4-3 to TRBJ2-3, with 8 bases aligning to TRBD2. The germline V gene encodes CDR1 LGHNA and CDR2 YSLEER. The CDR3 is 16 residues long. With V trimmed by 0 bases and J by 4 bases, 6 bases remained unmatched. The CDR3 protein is CASSQDVIAGPDTQYF. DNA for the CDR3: TGCGCCAGCAGCCAAGACGTAATAGCGGGACCAGATACGCAGTATTTT.

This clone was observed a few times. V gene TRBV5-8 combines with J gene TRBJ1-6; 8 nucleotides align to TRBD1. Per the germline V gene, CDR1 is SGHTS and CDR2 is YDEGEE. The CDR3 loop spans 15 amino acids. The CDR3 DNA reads TGTGGCTCCGGACAGGGAGTATTCGGGAATTCACCCCTCCACTTT. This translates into CGSGQGVFGNSPLHF.

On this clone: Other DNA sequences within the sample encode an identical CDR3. The DNA of the CDR3 is TGTGCCAGCTCACTCCAGGGTGGCACTGAAGCTTTCTTT. Protein sequence: CASSLQGGTEAFF. The J gene is TRBJ1-1, the V gene TRBV18; D is possibly TRBD1 (5 bases). Trimming cost V 4 bases and J 4 bases, with 10 bases left between them. The CDR3 is 13 amino acids. The germline CDR1 and CDR2 sequences are KGHSH and LQKENI.

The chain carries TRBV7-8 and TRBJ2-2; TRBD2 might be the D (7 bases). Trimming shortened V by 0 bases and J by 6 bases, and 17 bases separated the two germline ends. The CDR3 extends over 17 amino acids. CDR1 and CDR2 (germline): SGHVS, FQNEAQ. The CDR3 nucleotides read TGTGCCAGCAGCTTAGCGGGGGGGGCAGGGGCACCCGGGGAGCTGTTTTTT. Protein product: CASSLAGGAGAPGELFF.